This section outlines one TCR beta chain sequence together with its context. Antigen specificity is unknown. Using RNA transcripts, the TCR beta CDR3 regions were amplified. Following a first-round RT-PCR that used HTBI primers, a second-round multiplex PCR was carried out. MiXCR, applied by TCRdb to the multiplex PCR reads, yields one record per CDR3 protein. Of 600,000 to 700,000 distinct CDR3 sequences in the sample, over 40% were seen once. The entry originates in a study of Graves' ophthalmopathy and Graves' hyperthyroidism. Broader study findings: Discriminating ophthalmopathy from stable hyperthyroidism, a 13-signature model attained a sensitivity of under 90% and a specificity of about 83%. Clonotypes were expanded in thyroid at above 0.001 frequency, and most also appeared in blood.

The V gene end was trimmed by 1 base and the J gene end by 2 bases; junction bases not matched to a gene: 7. The germline gives CDR1 SGHTA, CDR2 FQGNSA. The CDR3 contains 17 residues. The sample comprised peripheral blood. V and J are TRBV7-2 and TRBJ2-2; 7 bases are shared with TRBD2. This clonotype originated in an adult man with Graves' ophthalmopathy. CDR3 amino acids: CASSLVQGGGNTGELFF. CDR3 nucleotide sequence: TGTGCCAGCAGCTTAGTCCAGGGCGGGGGAAACACCGGGGAGCTGTTTTTT.